What follows are 16 T cell receptor beta chains derived from one specimen sequenced in a study of shared clonotypes between healthy human individuals. Repertoires were generated with immunoSEQ multiplex PCR, while TCRdb's copy carries only in-frame clones and drops some. In the table there are roughly 380,000 clones, just over 95% of which are singletons. Specimen: memory CD8+ T cells sorted from blood. Subset meaning: CD45RO+ cells pooled with CCR7-negative TemRA cells. These receptors came from a man in his thirties or forties in good health.

The gene calls are TRBV2 and TRBJ2-7; the D gene is possibly TRBD2 (6 bases). The ends were cut back, 7 bases at V and 5 bases at J, with 15 bases in the middle. This CDR3 has 13 residues. Germline CDR1 and CDR2: SNHLY and FYNNEI. The CDR3 reads CASKGPKRDEQYF. CDR3 coding DNA: TGTGCCAGCAAAGGACCTAAGCGGGACGAGCAGTACTTC.

In nucleotides, the CDR3 is TGTGCCAGCAGCCAGACAGGGGGCAATGAAAAACTGTTTTTT. It translates to CASSQTGGNEKLFF. This chain links TRBV7-6 with TRBJ1-4; 10 nucleotides align to TRBD1. In germline, CDR1 is SGHVS, CDR2 FNYEAQ. V was pared by 5 bases and J by 5 bases, with 2 bases of the junction left unmatched. This CDR3 has 14 amino acids. Using reference TRBV7-6 and TRBJ1-4 for the parts outside the CDR3, the full variable domain is GAGVSQSPRYKVTKRGQDVALRCDPISGHVSLYWYRQALGQGPEFLTYFNYEAQQDKSGLPNDRFSAERPEGSISTLTIQRTEQRDSAMYRCASSQTGGNEKLFFGSGTQLSVL.

V usage is TRBV30 and J usage is TRBJ2-3; weak D call: TRBD2 (5 bases). Trimming removed 0 bases at V and 7 bases at J, with 8 bases between. Germline CDR1 reads GTSNPN; CDR2 reads SVGIG (reference sequence). CDR3 length equals 12 residues. The CDR3 nucleotides read TGTGCCTGGAGTGTATCGGGGTATACGCAGTATTTT. Protein: CAWSVSGYTQYF. Together with reference TRBV30 and TRBJ2-3, the CDR3 gives the full variable domain: SQTIHQWPATLVQPVGSPLSLECTVEGTSNPNLYWYRQAAGRGLQLLFYSVGIGQISSEVPQNLSASRPQDRQFILSSKKLLLSDSGFYLCAWSVSGYTQYFGPGTRLTVL.

The chain carries TRBV6-1 and TRBJ2-5; TRBD2 aligns across 11 bases. Trimming removed 8 bases from V and 3 bases from J; junction bases left unmatched: 2. The germline V gene encodes CDR1 MNHNS and CDR2 SASEGT. The CDR3 is 13 residues long. CDR3 amino acids: CASGGLAEETQYF. CDR3 bases: TGTGCCAGCGGGGGACTAGCGGAAGAGACCCAGTACTTC.

The genes are TRBV27 and TRBJ1-4, with TRBD1 matching 7 bases. V was clipped by 6 bases and J by 4 bases; unmatched bases: 8. CDR1 is MNHEY and CDR2 is SMNVEV in the germline V gene (reference sequence). The CDR3 has 15 residues. CDR3 amino acids: CASREPGTDNEKLFF. The CDR3 DNA sequence: TGTGCCAGCAGAGAACCCGGGACAGATAATGAAAAACTGTTTTTT.

In regard to this clone: The sample contains more than one DNA sequence encoding this CDR3. The chain is built from TRBV18 and TRBJ2-3; no clear D. Trimming shortened V by 2 bases and J by 2 bases, and 2 bases separated the two germline ends. CDR1 KGHSH and CDR2 LQKENI come from the germline V gene. This CDR3 spans 12 amino acids. As DNA, the CDR3 is TGTGCCAGCTCACCAGACACAGATACGCAGTATTTT. Translating gives CASSPDTDTQYF.

This chain joins TRBV27 and TRBJ2-7; D ambiguous. The V end was cut by 5 bases, the J end by 2 bases, with 7 bases between. The CDR3 consists of 12 residues. Germline CDR1 reads MNHEY; CDR2 reads SMNVEV (reference sequence). CDR3 sequence: CASSRPPYEQYF. CDR3 DNA sequence: TGTGCCAGCAGTAGACCCCCCTACGAGCAGTACTTC.

This chain connects TRBV6-1 to TRBJ2-7; a possible D gene is TRBD1 (6 bases). The CDR3 has 13 amino acids. Germline loops: CDR1 MNHNS, CDR2 SASEGT. Trimming took off 7 bases at V and 3 bases at J, with 13 bases between the two ends. CDR3 residues: CASIGDTFYEQYF. The CDR3 DNA follows: TGTGCCAGCATAGGGGACACCTTCTACGAGCAGTACTTC.

This clone was found once. The chain is built from TRBV6-5 and TRBJ2-1; 13 nucleotides align to TRBD2. Per germline, CDR1 MNHEY and CDR2 SVGAGI. After removal of 7 bases from V and 9 bases from J, the junction contained 6 bases not matched to a gene. This CDR3 region has 14 residues. The chain's CDR3 is CASIKLAGGGEQFF. DNA of the CDR3: TGTGCCAGCATCAAACTAGCGGGAGGGGGTGAGCAGTTCTTC.

This sequence joins TRBV6-5 and TRBJ2-7, with TRBD2 identical over 8 bases. This CDR3 is 14 amino acids long. The germline gives CDR1 MNHEY, CDR2 SVGAGI. J gave up 3 bases and V 5 bases, and 6 bases lay outside the gene matches. CDR3: CASSLGLANYEQYF. The DNA for the CDR3 is TGTGCCAGCAGTCTAGGACTAGCCAACTACGAGCAGTACTTC.

The rearrangement joins TRBV7-2 to TRBJ2-1; D gene uncertain. Germline loops: CDR1 SGHTA, CDR2 FQGNSA. This CDR3 contains 11 residues. V was shortened by 3 bases and J by 13 bases, with 10 bases between the two germline ends. The DNA for the CDR3 is TGTGCCAGCAGCTTTTTGGAAACTCAGTTCTTC. Its translation: CASSFLETQFF. The full variable domain, its missing parts supplied by reference TRBV7-2 and TRBJ2-1, is GAGVSQSPSNKVTEKGKDVELRCDPISGHTALYWYRQSLGQGLEFLIYFQGNSAPDKSGLPSDRFSAERTGGSVSTLTIQRTQQEDSAVYLCASSFLETQFFGPGTRLTVL.

The gene calls are TRBV2 and TRBJ2-1; a weak D match, TRBD1 (6 bases). Germline V gene data show CDR1 as SNHLY and CDR2 as FYNNEI. CDR3 length: 16 amino acids. The germline V and J ends were trimmed by 3 bases and 6 bases, with 18 bases remaining between them. The CDR3 spells CASSDFRGWTGNEQFF. CDR3 coding DNA: TGTGCCAGCAGTGATTTCAGGGGATGGACTGGCAATGAGCAGTTCTTC.

For this clone: Other DNA variants within this sample encode the same CDR3. This chain's CDR3 is CASSIGGNTEAFF. In nucleotides, the CDR3 is TGTGCCAGTAGTATAGGTGGAAACACTGAAGCTTTCTTT. The J gene is TRBJ1-1, the V gene TRBV19; no reliable D call. The germline V gene encodes CDR1 LNHDA and CDR2 SQIVND (reference sequence). The V and J ends lost 1 base and 2 bases respectively, with 5 bases between them. The CDR3 has 13 amino acids.

The chain employs TRBV19 and TRBJ2-7, with 11 positions matching TRBD2. V was pared by 5 bases and J by 2 bases, with 5 bases of the junction left unmatched. CDR3 size: 15 residues. Germline V gene data show CDR1 as LNHDA and CDR2 as SQIVND (reference sequence). This CDR3 is CASSPRLAGPYEQYF. The CDR3 DNA reads TGTGCCAGTAGTCCACGACTAGCGGGGCCCTACGAGCAGTACTTC.

V usage is TRBV7-3 and J usage is TRBJ2-1; D perhaps matches TRBD2 (6 bases). From germline, CDR1 is SGHTA and CDR2 FQGTGA. V shed 6 bases and J shed 5 bases, with 14 bases lying between them. The CDR3 runs 14 residues. CDR3 nucleotide sequence: TGTGCCAGCAGTCCGTACGGGAGCCACAATGAGCAGTTCTTC. This gives the protein CASSPYGSHNEQFF.

With respect to this clone: Other nucleotide sequences from this sample produce the same CDR3. The rearrangement uses TRBV28 and TRBJ1-2, with D unclear. Germline V CDR1 and CDR2: MDHEN, SYDVKM. V was cut by 2 bases and J by 0 bases, with 1 base left in between. The CDR3 is 12 residues long. The CDR3 loop reads CASSLANYGYTF. The CDR3 coding sequence is TGTGCCAGCAGTTTAGCTAACTATGGCTACACCTTC.